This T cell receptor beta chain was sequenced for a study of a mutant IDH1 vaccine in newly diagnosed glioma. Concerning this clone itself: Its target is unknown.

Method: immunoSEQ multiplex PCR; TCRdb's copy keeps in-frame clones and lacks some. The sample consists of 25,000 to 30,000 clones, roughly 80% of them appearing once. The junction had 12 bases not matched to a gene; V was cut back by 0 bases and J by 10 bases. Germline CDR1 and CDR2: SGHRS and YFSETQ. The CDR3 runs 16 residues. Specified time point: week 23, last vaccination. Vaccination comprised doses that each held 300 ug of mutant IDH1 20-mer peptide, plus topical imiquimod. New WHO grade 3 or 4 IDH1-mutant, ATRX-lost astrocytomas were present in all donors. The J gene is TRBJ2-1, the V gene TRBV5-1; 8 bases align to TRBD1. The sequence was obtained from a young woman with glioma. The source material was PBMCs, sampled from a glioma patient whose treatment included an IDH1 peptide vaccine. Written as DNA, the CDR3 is TGCGCCAGCAGCTTGGTATCAGGGGGCGAGCTAGGGGAGCAGTTCTTC. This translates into CASSLVSGGELGEQFF.